The 15 T cell receptor beta chains in this list originate from one sample, sequenced in a study of B cell selection in AIRE deficiency. TCRdb's copy holds only in-frame clones and misses some; the assay was immunoSEQ multiplex PCR. This table holds about 24,000 clones, roughly 97% found once. Sorting defined conventional CD4 T cells as CD4+CD127+. Sequencing input: conventional CD4+ T cells sorted from PBMCs. All receptors derive from a human donor with AIRE deficiency.

The chain combines TRBV19 with TRBJ2-1; 8 bases are shared with TRBD2. V shed 5 bases and J 8 bases; nucleotides not matched to a gene: 8. Germline CDR1 reads LNHDA; CDR2 reads SQIVND (reference sequence). The CDR3 has 14 residues. The CDR3 spells CASSSAGGGDEQFF. For the CDR3, the DNA is TGTGCCAGTAGTTCGGCGGGAGGTGGTGATGAGCAGTTCTTC.

V is TRBV7-3 and J is TRBJ2-3; maybe TRBD1 (6 bases). In germline, CDR1 is SGHTA, CDR2 FQGTGA. With 0 bases removed from V and 5 bases from J, the gap between germline ends came to 6 bases. The CDR3 totals 13 residues. The CDR3 reads CASSLTGGDTQYF. The CDR3 DNA reads as TGTGCCAGCAGCTTAACAGGGGGAGATACGCAGTATTTT.

The CDR3 DNA reads as TGTGCCAGCAGTCGGGGGACCTACAATGAGCAGTTCTTC. It specifies CASSRGTYNEQFF. V gene TRBV6-5 combines with J gene TRBJ2-1, with D possibly matching TRBD2 (6 bases). The germline V gene encodes CDR1 MNHEY and CDR2 SVGAGI. V was clipped by 5 bases and J by 2 bases, with 7 bases between them. There are 13 residues in the CDR3.

The chain is built from TRBV11-3 and TRBJ2-1; D is perhaps TRBD1 (5 bases). The V gene's germline CDR1 is SGHNT and CDR2 YENEEA. CDR3 length equals 13 residues. Between the trimmed V and J ends, which lost 5 bases and 7 bases, there was a span of 12 bases. The CDR3 DNA is TGTGCCAGCAGCGGAAAGACAGATAATGAGCAGTTCTTC. This gives the protein CASSGKTDNEQFF.

This chain joins TRBV28 and TRBJ2-7, with 10 bases fitting TRBD2. The V and J ends lost 6 bases and 4 bases, in that order; junction bases with no gene match: 12. The CDR3 runs 16 residues. Germline V CDR1 and CDR2: MDHEN, SYDVKM. CDR3 amino acids: CASSSGTAGGRYEQYF. CDR3 nucleotides: TGTGCCAGCAGCTCGGGCACAGCGGGAGGGAGGTACGAGCAGTACTTC.

V usage is TRBV7-2 and J usage is TRBJ2-6; D is perhaps TRBD2 (5 bases). CDR3 length: 15 amino acids. V was clipped by 4 bases and J by 0 bases, with 7 bases between them. Germline CDR1 and CDR2: SGHTA and FQGNSA. The chain's CDR3 is CASSSGDSGANVLTF. The CDR3 nucleotides read TGTGCCAGCAGCTCCGGGGACTCTGGGGCCAACGTCCTGACTTTC.

The chain carries TRBV4-1 and TRBJ2-7; TRBD2 aligns across 8 bases. The CDR3 contains 15 residues. CDR1 is MGHRA and CDR2 is YSYEKL in the germline V gene. The trim removed 6 bases at V and 0 bases at J, leaving 7 bases unmatched. The CDR3 nucleotides read TGCGCCAGCAGAAGCTTAGCGGGGAGCTCCTACGAGCAGTACTTC. It yields the protein CASRSLAGSSYEQYF.

The chain has TRBV7-9 and TRBJ2-2; D perhaps matches TRBD2 (6 bases). CDR1 SEHNR and CDR2 FQNEAQ come from the germline V gene (reference sequence). The CDR3 covers 14 residues. V was clipped by 10 bases and J by 5 bases, with 17 bases between them. This CDR3 is CAIRAGSRTGELFF. In DNA, the CDR3 is TGTGCCATTAGAGCGGGTAGTCGAACCGGGGAGCTGTTTTTT.

The chain couples TRBV4-3 to TRBJ2-7, with TRBD1 matching 9 bases. V was pared by 3 bases and J by 7 bases, with 10 bases of the junction left unmatched. Looked up from germline, CDR1 is LGHNA and CDR2 is YSLEER. The CDR3 has 15 amino acids. Here the CDR3 reads CASSQHPGQGTEQYF. CDR3 bases: TGCGCCAGCAGCCAGCACCCGGGACAGGGTACAGAGCAGTACTTC.

V is TRBV7-3 and J is TRBJ2-3; D perhaps matches TRBD2 (5 bases). V lost 5 bases and J lost 7, with 22 bases in between. The CDR3 is 16 amino acids. The germline V gene encodes CDR1 SGHTA and CDR2 FQGTGA. The CDR3 region is CASSPGGSRLPNTQYF. CDR3 sequence (DNA): TGTGCCAGCAGCCCCGGTGGTAGCAGACTACCGAATACGCAGTATTTT.

The chain combines TRBV5-1 with TRBJ2-1; tentative D call: TRBD2 (6 bases). The CDR3 has 16 residues. The germline V gene has CDR1 SGHRS and CDR2 YFSETQ. Trimming left V 4 bases short and J 3 bases short, with 17 bases between. The CDR3 nucleotides read TGCGCCAGCAGCCCCCCTGGAGCGGAGGGCTACAATGAGCAGTTCTTC. Amino acids: CASSPPGAEGYNEQFF.

This clone was seen a single time. The J gene is TRBJ2-1, the V gene TRBV11-2; D is undetermined. The germline gives CDR1 SGHAT, CDR2 FQNNGV. This CDR3 contains 11 residues. Trimming stripped 1 base from V and 10 bases from J, with 5 bases between. The CDR3 DNA sequence: TGTGCCAGCAGCTTAGGTGGGGAGCAGTTCTTC. Encoded protein: CASSLGGEQFF. Full variable domain (remainder filled in from reference TRBV11-2 and TRBJ2-1): EAGVAQSPRYKIIEKRQSVAFWCNPISGHATLYWYQQILGQGPKLLIQFQNNGVVDDSQLPKDRFSAERLKGVDSTLKIQPAKLEDSAVYLCASSLGGEQFFGPGTRLTVL.

The rearrangement uses TRBV9 and TRBJ2-1, with D possibly TRBD2 on 5 matching bases. Germline CDR1 SGDLS, CDR2 YYNGEE. The CDR3 runs 15 residues. Deletions cut 4 bases from V and 7 bases from J, with 18 bases between. CDR3 nucleotide sequence: TGTGCCAGCAGCCCGGCCTCCTTGGGAGTTAATGAGCAGTTCTTC. It specifies CASSPASLGVNEQFF.

This chain joins TRBV6-1 and TRBJ2-3; the match to TRBD2 covers 12 bases. The CDR3 length is 16 residues. From germline, CDR1 is MNHNS and CDR2 SASEGT. V was clipped by 4 bases and J by 3 bases; unmatched bases: 5. CDR3 bases: TGTGCCAGCAGTGCGACTAGCGGGAGTTCAACAGATACGCAGTATTTT. Its translation is CASSATSGSSTDTQYF.

The chain is built from TRBV28 and TRBJ2-2; D remains ambiguous. The V gene lost 3 bases and the J gene lost 9 bases, with 11 bases spanning the gap. Germline V gene data show CDR1 as MDHEN and CDR2 as SYDVKM. This CDR3 spans 13 amino acids. CDR3 region: CASSFLLGRELFF. The CDR3 DNA reads TGTGCCAGCAGTTTTTTATTGGGCCGGGAGCTGTTTTTT.